The next 24 T cell receptor beta chains were all read from a single sample in a study of blood T cell repertoires in COVID-19. Profiled with immunoSEQ multiplex PCR; TCRdb holds only in-frame clones, not every one. This sample has roughly 190,000 clones, with about 85% found just once. The sample taken for sequencing was peripheral blood. Receptors were obtained from a man aged 25 to 45 with acute or convalescent COVID-19.

The gene calls are TRBV5-1 and TRBJ2-5; D gene unclear. Germline V CDR1 and CDR2: SGHRS, YFSETQ. The CDR3 contains 16 residues. V was trimmed by 0 bases and J by 5 bases, leaving 17 bases between them. CDR3 sequence (DNA): TGCGCCAGCAGCTTGGTTGGTGTGGGCAGTCTGGAGACCCAGTACTTC. Its translation: CASSLVGVGSLETQYF.

The genes are TRBV6-5 and TRBJ2-7; D call uncertain. This CDR3 is 15 amino acids long. CDR1 and CDR2 (germline): MNHEY, SVGAGI. V was shortened by 6 bases and J by 4 bases, with 19 bases between the two germline ends. The DNA of the CDR3 is TGTGCCAGCAGGACCTGGGCCGAGTCACGGTACGAGCAGTACTTC. Amino acids: CASRTWAESRYEQYF.

The chain joins TRBV14 to TRBJ1-6; the D gene is possibly TRBD1 (5 bases). Germline values: CDR1 SGHDN, CDR2 FVKESK. V lost 3 bases and J 9 bases, leaving 21 bases between the germline ends. CDR3 size: 17 residues. The CDR3 sequence is CASSHWGGEGPRSPLHF. CDR3 coding DNA: TGTGCCAGCAGCCATTGGGGGGGTGAGGGGCCCCGTTCACCCCTCCACTTT.

The chain uses TRBV2 and TRBJ1-5; TRBD1 is a possible D gene (5 bases). Trimming took off 6 bases at V and 4 bases at J, with 13 bases between the two ends. Per germline, CDR1 SNHLY and CDR2 FYNNEI. This CDR3 region has 14 residues. The CDR3 region has the DNA TGTGCCAGCAGGGGGCTCGGATGGAATCAGCCCCAGCATTTT. Translating gives CASRGLGWNQPQHF.

The chain links TRBV6-5 to TRBJ1-5, with D possibly matching TRBD1 (6 bases). The CDR3 loop spans 15 amino acids. The germline CDR1 and CDR2 sequences are MNHEY and SVGAGI. Trimming pared 5 bases from V and 0 bases from J, leaving 11 bases between. DNA of the CDR3: TGTGCCAGCAGTAACAGGGTCATTAGCAATCAGCCCCAGCATTTT. Translated: CASSNRVISNQPQHF.

This chain joins TRBV3-1 (or the pseudogene TRBV3-2) and TRBJ1-1; 8 bases match TRBD1. In germline, CDR1 is LGHDT, CDR2 YNNKEL (reference sequence). V dropped 4 bases and J dropped 5; count of bases not matched to a gene: 21. The CDR3 has 19 residues. CDR3 amino acids: CASSPGGGGTGEVWTEAFF. CDR3 in DNA: TGTGCCAGCAGCCCAGGGGGCGGTGGTACAGGGGAAGTATGGACTGAAGCTTTCTTT.

V usage is TRBV4-1 and J usage is TRBJ2-7; TRBD2 matches 7 bases. V dropped 1 base and J dropped 1; count of bases not matched to a gene: 13. The CDR3 spans 18 residues. The germline V gene has CDR1 MGHRA and CDR2 YSYEKL. The CDR3 nucleotides read TGCGCCAGCAGCCAAGGCCCCCTTCGGACTAGTGAATCCTACGAGCAGTACTTC. It is translated as CASSQGPLRTSESYEQYF.

Only a few counts were recorded for this clone. The rearrangement links TRBV20-1 to TRBJ1-5; 9 bases are a match to TRBD1. The CDR3 runs to 15 residues. V was clipped by 3 bases and J by 3 bases; unmatched bases: 6. Germline V gives CDR1 DFQATT, CDR2 SNEGSKA (reference sequence). For the CDR3, the DNA is TGCAGTGCTAGTGGCGGGACAGGGACCAATCAGCCCCAGCATTTT. Its protein is CSASGGTGTNQPQHF.

This chain uses TRBV29-1 with TRBJ1-5; 8 bases line up with TRBD1. The germline gives CDR1 SQVTM, CDR2 ANQGSEA. V was clipped by 4 bases and J by 5 bases; unmatched bases: 13. The CDR3 runs 16 residues. CDR3 protein: CSVVTAGTGFDQPQHF. The CDR3 DNA reads as TGCAGCGTTGTCACTGCCGGGACAGGCTTCGATCAGCCCCAGCATTTT.

The genes are TRBV5-1 and TRBJ2-1, with 7 nucleotides matching TRBD2. Germline CDR1 is SGHRS and CDR2 is YFSETQ. This CDR3 is 16 amino acids long. The V gene end was trimmed by 5 bases and the J gene end by 5 bases; junction bases not matched to a gene: 13. This CDR3 is CASRTNRDYLDNEQFF. The DNA of the CDR3 is TGCGCCAGCAGAACAAACCGGGACTACTTGGACAATGAGCAGTTCTTC.

The chain recombines TRBV19 with TRBJ1-2; 7 positions match TRBD1. The CDR3 extends over 16 amino acids. Germline V gives CDR1 LNHDA, CDR2 SQIVND (reference sequence). J was trimmed by 2 bases and V by 4 bases; bases with no gene match: 10. For the CDR3, the DNA is TGTGCCAGTAGTAGGGAGGACAGGAACTGGAACTATGGCTACACCTTC. Its translation: CASSREDRNWNYGYTF.

The chain uses TRBV6-5 and TRBJ1-6; TRBD1 aligns across 11 bases. The CDR3 loop spans 14 amino acids. Germline V gene lookup returns CDR1 MNHEY and CDR2 SVGAGI. Trimming removed 6 bases from V and 7 bases from J; junction bases left unmatched: 2. CDR3 in amino acids: CASRRDRGNSPLHF. The CDR3 DNA reads as TGTGCCAGCAGGAGGGACAGGGGGAATTCACCCCTCCACTTT.

This sequence joins TRBV28 and TRBJ1-1, with TRBD1 matching over 7 bases. The CDR3 is made up of 16 amino acids. Germline trimming cut 5 bases from V and 1 base from J; bases unmatched to any gene: 10. Germline V lookup: CDR1 MDHEN, CDR2 SYDVKM. The CDR3 DNA follows: TGTGCCAGCAGTAAACCACAGGGGAGCGGGAACACTGAAGCTTTCTTT. It yields the protein CASSKPQGSGNTEAFF. Variable domain in full (rest from reference TRBV28 and TRBJ1-1): DVKVTQSSRYLVKRTGEKVFLECVQDMDHENMFWYRQDPGLGLRLIYFSYDVKMKEKGDIPEGYSVSREKKERFSLILESASTNQTSMYLCASSKPQGSGNTEAFFGQGTRLTVV.

The chain recombines TRBV28 with TRBJ1-3; 8 positions agree with TRBD1. The J segment lost 4 bases and the V segment lost 6 bases, leaving 11 bases of the junction unmatched. CDR3 length: 16 residues. Germline V CDR1 and CDR2: MDHEN, SYDVKM. The CDR3 is CASSSPDRVGGNTIYF. In DNA, the CDR3 is TGTGCCAGCAGCTCCCCGGACAGGGTGGGAGGAAACACCATATATTTT.

The chain uses TRBV9 and TRBJ2-5; 7 bases line up with TRBD2. Germline CDR1 and CDR2: SGDLS and YYNGEE. V was clipped by 4 bases and J by 3 bases; unmatched bases: 6. The CDR3 is 14 residues long. The CDR3 region has the DNA TGTGCCAGCAGCCCCCGGGGGAGGGAAGAGACCCAGTACTTC. It is translated as CASSPRGREETQYF.

This chain connects TRBV11-1 to TRBJ1-2; weak D call: TRBD1 (5 bases). CDR3 length: 13 amino acids. V was cut by 5 bases and J by 6 bases, with 13 bases left in between. The germline gives CDR1 SGHAT, CDR2 FQDESV (reference sequence). CDR3 amino acids: CASSLSQGHGYTF. The CDR3 DNA reads TGTGCCAGCAGCCTCAGTCAGGGCCATGGCTACACCTTC.

The V call is TRBV28, the J call TRBJ2-5, with D perhaps matching TRBD2 (5 bases). V lost 4 bases and J lost 7, with 22 bases in between. The length of the CDR3 is 16 residues. Germline values: CDR1 MDHEN, CDR2 SYDVKM. The CDR3 DNA is TGTGCCAGCAGTTCAATACGGACTCTCGAATGGGGGACCCAGTACTTC. It codes for CASSSIRTLEWGTQYF.

The chain joins TRBV7-3 to TRBJ1-5, with unresolved D. The germline V and J ends were trimmed by 5 bases and 7 bases, with 21 bases remaining between them. Germline assignment: CDR1 SGHTA and CDR2 FQGTGA. CDR3 length: 16 amino acids. DNA of the CDR3: TGTGCCAGCAGCCCCAAATGGCCACTAGGGCACCAGCCCCAGCATTTT. It yields the protein CASSPKWPLGHQPQHF.

V usage is TRBV19 and J usage is TRBJ2-3; 16 nucleotides line up with TRBD2. CDR1 and CDR2 (germline): LNHDA, SQIVND (reference sequence). The CDR3 has 15 residues. The V gene end was trimmed by 4 bases and the J gene end by 11 bases; junction bases not matched to a gene: 6. CDR3 protein: CASSTGTSGGAGQYF. DNA of the CDR3: TGTGCCAGTAGTACCGGGACTAGCGGGGGGGCGGGGCAGTATTTT.

J is TRBJ1-1 and V is TRBV28; possible D gene TRBD1, 5 bases. The CDR3 contains 12 residues. The V and J ends lost 10 bases and 13 bases respectively, with 22 bases between them. Germline assignment: CDR1 MDHEN and CDR2 SYDVKM. CDR3 in DNA: TGTGCCACCCTGATCGAGGGGAGGGCGGGTTTCTTT. Amino acid sequence: CATLIEGRAGFF. Supplemented by reference TRBV28 and TRBJ1-1, the full variable domain reads DVKVTQSSRYLVKRTGEKVFLECVQDMDHENMFWYRQDPGLGLRLIYFSYDVKMKEKGDIPEGYSVSREKKERFSLILESASTNQTSMYLCATLIEGRAGFFGQGTRLTVV.

The chain combines TRBV18 with TRBJ2-3, with D perhaps TRBD1 (5 bases). CDR1 is KGHSH and CDR2 is LQKENI in the germline V gene. V gave up 3 bases and J gave up 5 bases, with 9 bases separating them. The CDR3 has 13 residues. The CDR3 is CASSPTQGDTQYF. The CDR3 DNA reads as TGTGCCAGCTCACCCACGCAGGGAGATACGCAGTATTTT.

The table lists this clone with a few counts. The V and J genes are TRBV27 and TRBJ2-1, with 9 positions matching TRBD2. V was clipped by 0 bases and J by 7 bases; unmatched bases: 7. Germline-derived CDR1 and CDR2 are MNHEY and SMNVEV (reference sequence). CDR3 length: 16 residues. The CDR3: CASSLSRSSGTNEQFF. The CDR3 DNA follows: TGTGCCAGCAGTTTATCGAGGTCTAGCGGGACGAATGAGCAGTTCTTC.

The J gene is TRBJ2-3, the V gene TRBV10-3; 9 nucleotides line up with TRBD1. CDR1 is ENHRY, CDR2 SYGVKD, per germline. The V and J ends lost 2 bases and 5 bases, in that order; junction bases with no gene match: 5. This CDR3 is 15 amino acids long. Written as DNA, the CDR3 is TGTGCCATCAGTGAGCAGGGACAGGGAAAAGATACGCAGTATTTT. Encoded protein: CAISEQGQGKDTQYF.

This clone is a singleton in its sample. The chain links TRBV5-1 to TRBJ2-1; 12 positions agree with TRBD1. With V trimmed by 1 base and J by 5 bases, 4 bases remained unmatched. Germline assignment: CDR1 SGHRS and CDR2 YFSETQ. This CDR3 has 16 amino acids. Here the CDR3 reads CASSLSGTGGHNEQFF. CDR3 sequence (DNA): TGCGCCAGCAGCTTGAGCGGGACAGGGGGCCACAATGAGCAGTTCTTC.